The rows below give T cell receptor beta chains drawn from one sample of a study of blood T cell repertoires in COVID-19. The protocol was immunoSEQ multiplex PCR, while the TCRdb copy is restricted to in-frame clones and leaves out a portion. The table includes 70,000 to 90,000 clones, approximately 79% detected once. Sequencing was done on a sample of peripheral blood. These receptors all stem from a man aged 70-80 years with acute or convalescent COVID-19. Each CDR3 is given with its conserved first and last residue. D genes are given only for firm matches. Only some rows state a clone size, as once, few, many or a class for expanded clones.

v_gene: TRBV27; j_gene: TRBJ1-1; d_gene: TRBD1; abundance: NA; CDR3nt: TGTGCCAGCCGTGATTGGACAGGGGAGTATACTGAAGCTTTCTTT; CDR3aa: CASRDWTGEYTEAFF
v_gene: TRBV5-8; j_gene: TRBJ1-2; d_gene: NA; abundance: NA; CDR3nt: TGTGCCAGCACCCACGGCGGCTTTAACTATGGCTACACCTTC; CDR3aa: CASTHGGFNYGYTF
v_gene: TRBV5-8; j_gene: TRBJ1-3; d_gene: NA; abundance: NA; CDR3nt: TGTGCCAGCAGCTTGGTTTTCGGAGTAGAACACTCTGGAAACACCATATATTTT; CDR3aa: CASSLVFGVEHSGNTIYF
v_gene: TRBV7-9; j_gene: TRBJ2-2; d_gene: NA; abundance: NA; CDR3nt: TGTGCCAGCAGCATTACGAACACCGGGGAGCTGTTTTTT; CDR3aa: CASSITNTGELFF
v_gene: TRBV5-5; j_gene: TRBJ1-4; d_gene: NA; abundance: NA; CDR3nt: TGTGCCAGCAGCTTGATACAGCTTACAACTAATGAAAAACTGTTTTTT; CDR3aa: CASSLIQLTTNEKLFF
v_gene: TRBV3-1/TRBV3-2; j_gene: TRBJ2-5; d_gene: NA; abundance: NA; CDR3nt: TGTGCCAGCAGACCGCCTTCACTAGAGACCCAGTACTTC; CDR3aa: CASRPPSLETQYF
v_gene: TRBV2; j_gene: TRBJ2-7; d_gene: NA; abundance: once; CDR3nt: TGTGCCAGCAGTCCCCCGGGACTGCTATATAATGCCTACGAGCAGTACTTC; CDR3aa: CASSPPGLLYNAYEQYF
v_gene: TRBV6-5; j_gene: TRBJ2-1; d_gene: TRBD1; abundance: NA; CDR3nt: TGTGCCAGCGGGACAGGGCCGTCCTCCTACAATGAGCAGTTCTTC; CDR3aa: CASGTGPSSYNEQFF
v_gene: TRBV5-1; j_gene: TRBJ1-2; d_gene: TRBD1; abundance: once; CDR3nt: TGCGCCAGCAGCGTATGGACAGGGGGCGAAGATGGCTACACCTTC; CDR3aa: CASSVWTGGEDGYTF
v_gene: TRBV15; j_gene: TRBJ2-7; d_gene: NA; abundance: NA; CDR3nt: TGTGCCACCAGCAGTGGGGGGTTTGGGTACGAGCAGTACTTC; CDR3aa: CATSSGGFGYEQYF
v_gene: TRBV19; j_gene: TRBJ1-6; d_gene: TRBD1; abundance: NA; CDR3nt: TGTGCCAGTAGTATCCAGTGGACAGGGGGAAATTCACCCCTCCACTTT; CDR3aa: CASSIQWTGGNSPLHF
v_gene: TRBV7-2; j_gene: TRBJ2-1; d_gene: TRBD1; abundance: NA; CDR3nt: TGTGCCAGCAGCTCGGGACAGGGGTGGTACAATGAGCAGTTCTTC; CDR3aa: CASSSGQGWYNEQFF
v_gene: TRBV7-8; j_gene: TRBJ2-1; d_gene: TRBD2; abundance: NA; CDR3nt: TGTGCCAGCAGCATTAGCGGGGGGTACAATGAGCAGTTCTTC; CDR3aa: CASSISGGYNEQFF
v_gene: TRBV29-1; j_gene: TRBJ2-1; d_gene: TRBD1; abundance: NA; CDR3nt: TGCAGCGGAGACAGGGGCGACCATGAGCAGTTCTTC; CDR3aa: CSGDRGDHEQFF
v_gene: TRBV27; j_gene: TRBJ2-7; d_gene: TRBD2; abundance: NA; CDR3nt: TGTGCCAGCAGTGTACTAGCGGGGACCCCCTACGAGCAGTACTTC; CDR3aa: CASSVLAGTPYEQYF
v_gene: TRBV6-4; j_gene: TRBJ1-2; d_gene: NA; abundance: NA; CDR3nt: TGTGCCAGCAGTGCGGACAGAGCCTCTATCGGCTACACCTTC; CDR3aa: CASSADRASIGYTF
v_gene: TRBV28; j_gene: TRBJ2-1; d_gene: TRBD1; abundance: NA; CDR3nt: TGTGCCAGCAGTACACTACAGGGGGCGGGAAATGAGCAGTTCTTC; CDR3aa: CASSTLQGAGNEQFF
v_gene: TRBV6-5; j_gene: TRBJ2-3; d_gene: NA; abundance: NA; CDR3nt: TGTGCCGGAGGGGTGGGGGGCACAGATACGCAGTATTTT; CDR3aa: CAGGVGGTDTQYF
v_gene: TRBV7-2; j_gene: TRBJ2-6; d_gene: TRBD1; abundance: NA; CDR3nt: TGTGCCAGCAGCTCCCCCCGGGACAGGGAAGGGGCCAACGTCCTGACTTTC; CDR3aa: CASSSPRDREGANVLTF
v_gene: TRBV7-8; j_gene: TRBJ2-3; d_gene: TRBD2; abundance: NA; CDR3nt: TGTGCCAGCAGCTTAGTAACCGGGGGGGCGTTTAGCACAGATACGCAGTATTTT; CDR3aa: CASSLVTGGAFSTDTQYF
v_gene: TRBV28; j_gene: TRBJ1-3; d_gene: TRBD1; abundance: NA; CDR3nt: TGTGCCAGCAGTTTACGCCCCGCCGGACAGGGGACTGGAAACACCATATATTTT; CDR3aa: CASSLRPAGQGTGNTIYF
v_gene: TRBV27; j_gene: TRBJ2-2; d_gene: TRBD2; abundance: NA; CDR3nt: TGTGCCAGCAAAACTACGGCGGGGGGGACCGGGGAGCTGTTTTTT; CDR3aa: CASKTTAGGTGELFF
v_gene: TRBV5-1; j_gene: TRBJ1-1; d_gene: NA; abundance: few; CDR3nt: TGCGCCAGCAGCTTGGACAGTAGTAACACTGAAGCTTTCTTT; CDR3aa: CASSLDSSNTEAFF
v_gene: TRBV29-1; j_gene: TRBJ1-1; d_gene: TRBD1; abundance: once; CDR3nt: TGCAGCGTTGGACAGGGTAGCACTGAAGCTTTCTTT; CDR3aa: CSVGQGSTEAFF
v_gene: TRBV11-3; j_gene: TRBJ2-1; d_gene: TRBD2; abundance: NA; CDR3nt: TGTGCCAGCAGCCTTCAGCGGGGGGAATACAATGAGCAGTTCTTC; CDR3aa: CASSLQRGEYNEQFF
v_gene: TRBV5-1; j_gene: TRBJ2-3; d_gene: TRBD2; abundance: NA; CDR3nt: TGCGCCAGCAGCTTGGCTAGCGGGAGCACAGATACGCAGTATTTT; CDR3aa: CASSLASGSTDTQYF
v_gene: TRBV7-9; j_gene: TRBJ2-2; d_gene: TRBD1; abundance: NA; CDR3nt: TGTGCCAGCCGGGGACAGGCGAACACCGGGGAGCTGTTTTTT; CDR3aa: CASRGQANTGELFF
v_gene: TRBV7-9; j_gene: TRBJ1-5; d_gene: NA; abundance: once; CDR3nt: TGTGCCAGCAGCTTAGCAGGGGTCAGTCAGCCCCAGCATTTT; CDR3aa: CASSLAGVSQPQHF
v_gene: TRBV28; j_gene: TRBJ1-1; d_gene: TRBD1; abundance: once; CDR3nt: TGTGCCAGCAGCCGACAGGGGGCAGGGGACACTGAAGCTTTCTTT; CDR3aa: CASSRQGAGDTEAFF
v_gene: TRBV5-1; j_gene: TRBJ1-5; d_gene: NA; abundance: NA; CDR3nt: TGCGCCAGCAGCTTTGGAGCCGGTGGTCAGCCCCAGCATTTT; CDR3aa: CASSFGAGGQPQHF
v_gene: TRBV10-2; j_gene: TRBJ1-5; d_gene: TRBD1; abundance: NA; CDR3nt: TGCGCCAGCAGTTTGGGACAGGCGTTCAATCAGCCCCAGCATTTT; CDR3aa: CASSLGQAFNQPQHF
v_gene: TRBV7-2; j_gene: TRBJ2-3; d_gene: TRBD2; abundance: NA; CDR3nt: TGTGCCAGCAGCTCCTGGACTAGCAGCACAGATACGCAGTATTTT; CDR3aa: CASSSWTSSTDTQYF
v_gene: TRBV5-6; j_gene: TRBJ1-5; d_gene: TRBD1; abundance: once; CDR3nt: TGTGCCAGCAGCTCCGGACAGGGAGGGCAGCCCCAGCATTTT; CDR3aa: CASSSGQGGQPQHF
v_gene: TRBV7-9; j_gene: TRBJ2-7; d_gene: TRBD2; abundance: few; CDR3nt: TGTGCCAGCAGCCCCGGGACTAGCGGCTACGAGCAGTACTTC; CDR3aa: CASSPGTSGYEQYF
v_gene: TRBV28; j_gene: TRBJ1-3; d_gene: TRBD1; abundance: once; CDR3nt: TGTGCCAGCAGTTCGCCGGGACAGGGTGTAGGAAACACCATATATTTT; CDR3aa: CASSSPGQGVGNTIYF
v_gene: TRBV11-2; j_gene: TRBJ2-1; d_gene: NA; abundance: few; CDR3nt: TGTGCCAGCAGCTACCACCTGGGGGGTGGGAATGAGCAGTTCTTC; CDR3aa: CASSYHLGGGNEQFF
v_gene: TRBV19; j_gene: TRBJ2-2; d_gene: NA; abundance: NA; CDR3nt: TGTGCCAGTAGTATAGAAGTGACTAGGGGGGAGCTGTTTTTT; CDR3aa: CASSIEVTRGELFF
v_gene: TRBV6-6; j_gene: TRBJ1-1; d_gene: NA; abundance: NA; CDR3nt: TGTGCCAGCAAAGCCGGGGAGAGGAACACTGAAGCTTTCTTT; CDR3aa: CASKAGERNTEAFF
v_gene: TRBV3-1/TRBV3-2; j_gene: TRBJ2-7; d_gene: NA; abundance: NA; CDR3nt: TGTGCCAGCAGCCAGGGACTGCAAACCTACGAGCAGTACTTC; CDR3aa: CASSQGLQTYEQYF
v_gene: TRBV3-1/TRBV3-2; j_gene: TRBJ2-2; d_gene: NA; abundance: NA; CDR3nt: TGTGCCAGCAGCCAAGTAGCAAAGGAGCTGTTTTTT; CDR3aa: CASSQVAKELFF
v_gene: TRBV10-3; j_gene: TRBJ2-5; d_gene: NA; abundance: NA; CDR3nt: TGTGCCATCAGATCCCGGGATCAAGAGACCCAGTACTTC; CDR3aa: CAIRSRDQETQYF
v_gene: TRBV10-3; j_gene: TRBJ1-4; d_gene: NA; abundance: few; CDR3nt: TGTGCCATCAGTGAGTCATTCCCCAGGGCAACTAATGAAAAACTGTTTTTT; CDR3aa: CAISESFPRATNEKLFF
v_gene: TRBV4-2; j_gene: TRBJ2-5; d_gene: NA; abundance: NA; CDR3nt: TGTGCCAGCAGCGGCGGAGCGATTGATGAGACCCAGTACTTC; CDR3aa: CASSGGAIDETQYF
v_gene: TRBV24-1; j_gene: TRBJ2-1; d_gene: TRBD2; abundance: few; CDR3nt: TGTGCCACCAGTGATAGGTCTAGCGGGTACAATGAGCAGTTCTTC; CDR3aa: CATSDRSSGYNEQFF
v_gene: TRBV11-2; j_gene: TRBJ1-1; d_gene: NA; abundance: NA; CDR3nt: TGTGCCAGCAGCTTAGCTCCAGGGAATACTGAAGCTTTCTTT; CDR3aa: CASSLAPGNTEAFF